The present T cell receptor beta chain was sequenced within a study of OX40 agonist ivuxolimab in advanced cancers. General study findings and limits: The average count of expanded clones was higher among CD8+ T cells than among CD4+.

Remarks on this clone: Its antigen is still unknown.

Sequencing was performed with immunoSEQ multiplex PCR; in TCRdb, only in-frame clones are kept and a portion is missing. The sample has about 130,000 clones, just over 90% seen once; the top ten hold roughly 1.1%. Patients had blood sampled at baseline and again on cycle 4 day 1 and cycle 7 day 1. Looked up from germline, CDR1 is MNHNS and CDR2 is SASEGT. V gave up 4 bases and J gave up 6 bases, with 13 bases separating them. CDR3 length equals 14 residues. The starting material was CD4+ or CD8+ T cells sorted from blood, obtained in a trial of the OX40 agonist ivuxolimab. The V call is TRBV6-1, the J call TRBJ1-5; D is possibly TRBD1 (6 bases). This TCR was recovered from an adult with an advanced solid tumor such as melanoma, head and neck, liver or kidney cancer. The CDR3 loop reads CASSAGTTGQPQHF. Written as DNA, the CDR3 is TGTGCCAGCAGTGCGGGGACAACAGGTCAGCCCCAGCATTTT.